The rows below give T cell receptor beta chains drawn from one sample of a study of identifying expanded T cells in peripheral blood. Some clones are missing from TCRdb's copy, which holds only in-frame ones; the method was immunoSEQ multiplex PCR. The repertoire holds about 120,000 clones, with roughly 82% as singletons. The sequencing sample was made of blood. Receptors were obtained from a person between 18 and 75 years old in good health. Both conserved end residues are part of each CDR3. The D gene is left open where the match is weak. Expanded clones get a size class; other rows say once, few or many, or leave the size out.

clone_size: once
j_call: TRBJ1-4
d_call: -
v_call: TRBV27
cdr3_nt: TGTGCCAGCAGTTTACGGTCCACTAATGAAAAACTGTTTTTT
cdr3_aa: CASSLRSTNEKLFF

clone_size: -
j_call: TRBJ1-1
d_call: -
v_call: TRBV5-6
cdr3_nt: TGTGCCAGCAGCTTTGGGCGGGGGAACACTGAAGCTTTCTTT
cdr3_aa: CASSFGRGNTEAFF

clone_size: -
j_call: TRBJ2-7
d_call: -
v_call: TRBV11-2
cdr3_nt: TGTGCCAGCAGCCTATCAGGGTGGAGCTCCTACGAGCAGTACTTC
cdr3_aa: CASSLSGWSSYEQYF

clone_size: -
j_call: TRBJ2-5
d_call: -
v_call: TRBV4-1
cdr3_nt: TGCGCCAGCAGCCAAGAAGGCAGGGTCCAAGAGACCCAGTACTTC
cdr3_aa: CASSQEGRVQETQYF

clone_size: -
j_call: TRBJ2-2
d_call: -
v_call: TRBV6-1
cdr3_nt: TGTGCCAGCCTGAGGTGGGGTCCGGTCGGGGAGCTGTTTTTT
cdr3_aa: CASLRWGPVGELFF

clone_size: once
j_call: TRBJ1-1
d_call: TRBD1
v_call: TRBV7-9
cdr3_nt: TGTGCCAGCAGCTTAGCAAGGGGGCGGGGAACTGAAGCTTTCTTT
cdr3_aa: CASSLARGRGTEAFF

clone_size: -
j_call: TRBJ1-6
d_call: TRBD1
v_call: TRBV25-1
cdr3_nt: TGTGCCAGCAAAGGACAGGCGGTGGCACCCCTCCACTTT
cdr3_aa: CASKGQAVAPLHF

clone_size: -
j_call: TRBJ2-7
d_call: TRBD1
v_call: TRBV30
cdr3_nt: TGTGCCTGGAGGGCTCGGGACAGGGGCTACGAGCAGTACTTC
cdr3_aa: CAWRARDRGYEQYF

clone_size: -
j_call: TRBJ1-6
d_call: -
v_call: TRBV27
cdr3_nt: TGTGCCAGCAGTTTATCAGTCAGATCTAATTCACCCCTCCACTTT
cdr3_aa: CASSLSVRSNSPLHF

clone_size: -
j_call: TRBJ2-3
d_call: -
v_call: TRBV7-9
cdr3_nt: TGTGCCAGCGGAGAGGGCTATACGCAGTATTTT
cdr3_aa: CASGEGYTQYF

clone_size: -
j_call: TRBJ1-2
d_call: -
v_call: TRBV9
cdr3_nt: TGTGCCAGCAGCGTAGGAGGGGGGCAGATCGGCTACACCTTC
cdr3_aa: CASSVGGGQIGYTF

clone_size: -
j_call: TRBJ2-1
d_call: -
v_call: TRBV11-2
cdr3_nt: TGTGCCAGCAGATCGGGCGGGTCGGAGACAGGTACCTCCTACAATGAGCAGTTCTTC
cdr3_aa: CASRSGGSETGTSYNEQFF

clone_size: -
j_call: TRBJ1-4
d_call: -
v_call: TRBV11-2
cdr3_nt: TGCGCCAGCAGCCAAGAAGGACGGCTCTCTGAAAAACTGTTTTTT
cdr3_aa: CASSQEGRLSEKLFF

clone_size: once
j_call: TRBJ2-5
d_call: TRBD2
v_call: TRBV27
cdr3_nt: TGTGCCAGCGGGGATCGAGGTCTGGGGGGGGAGACCCAGTACTTC
cdr3_aa: CASGDRGLGGETQYF

clone_size: -
j_call: TRBJ1-4
d_call: -
v_call: TRBV5-6
cdr3_nt: TGTGCCAGCAGCTTGACTGGGGAAAAACTGTTTTTT
cdr3_aa: CASSLTGEKLFF

clone_size: -
j_call: TRBJ1-6
d_call: TRBD1
v_call: TRBV6-6
cdr3_nt: TGTGCCAGCAGTGGGGACAGGGGAGTTTCCTCACCCCTCCACTTT
cdr3_aa: CASSGDRGVSSPLHF

clone_size: -
j_call: TRBJ1-1
d_call: -
v_call: TRBV21-1
cdr3_nt: TGTGCCAGCAGAGGATCCAGGGGTCTCACTGAAGCTTTCTTT
cdr3_aa: CASRGSRGLTEAFF

clone_size: -
j_call: TRBJ1-1
d_call: -
v_call: TRBV19
cdr3_nt: TGTGCCAGTAGTATGAACACTGAAGCTTTCTTT
cdr3_aa: CASSMNTEAFF

clone_size: -
j_call: TRBJ1-4
d_call: -
v_call: TRBV19
cdr3_nt: TGTGCCAGTAGTATTATGTTAATTCCCGGTGAAAAACTGTTTTTT
cdr3_aa: CASSIMLIPGEKLFF

clone_size: -
j_call: TRBJ2-1
d_call: -
v_call: TRBV5-6
cdr3_nt: TGTGCCAGCAGCTTGGTGATATCTGAGCAGTTCTTC
cdr3_aa: CASSLVISEQFF